This T cell receptor (beta chain) was identified during a study of long-term antiretroviral therapy in people with HIV. The sample holds one count of this clone. Its antigen is unidentified. Findings and limits, study-wide: Information on adherence to ART, viral resistance or therapy changes was unavailable. Diversity remained lower than transplant donor controls, even though it increased after ART.

V gave up 2 bases and J gave up 4 bases; unmatched junction bases: 9. There are 16 residues in the CDR3. The germline CDR1 and CDR2 sequences are SGHDN and FVKESK. At survey level, the immunoSEQ assay was run in its v3.0 version. The repertoire was sequenced with immunoSEQ multiplex PCR; TCRdb's copy has only in-frame clones and lacks some. Here the sample spans approximately 21,000 clones, approximately 86% being singletons. This sample comprised unsorted PBMCs, obtained at the start of antiretroviral therapy. The V and J genes are TRBV14 and TRBJ2-3; 7 nucleotides line up with TRBD2. The sequence came from a man aged 50-59 years with HIV. The CDR3 nucleotides are TGTGCCAGCAGCCAAATATCGGCTAGCGGTTCAGATACGCAGTATTTT. Its translation is CASSQISASGSDTQYF.